Below are 24 T cell receptor beta chains sequenced from a single sample in a study of blood T cell repertoires in COVID-19. The table came from immunoSEQ multiplex PCR; TCRdb's copy has only in-frame clones and leaves some out. The table shows about 170,000 clones, with 80% to 85% occurring only once. The sample was peripheral blood. These receptors were taken from a man between 65 and 80 years old with active or convalescent COVID-19.

The chain is built from TRBV6-5 and TRBJ1-1, with D tentatively TRBD1 (5 bases). The CDR3 sequence is 14 residues long. Trimming removed 6 bases from V and 0 bases from J, with 11 bases in between. The V gene's germline CDR1 is MNHEY and CDR2 SVGAGI. For the CDR3, the DNA is TGTGCCAGCAGGGCGGGACGGCTGAACACTGAAGCTTTCTTT. Residues: CASRAGRLNTEAFF.

This sequence joins TRBV7-2 and TRBJ1-5, with unresolved D. V lost 1 base, J lost 1 base, and 8 bases lay in between. The CDR3 length is 15 residues. CDR1 and CDR2 (germline): SGHTA, FQGNSA. CDR3 DNA: TGTGCCAGCAGCTTAGGAGACGGGAGCAATCAGCCCCAGCATTTT. It encodes CASSLGDGSNQPQHF.

With respect to this clone: The sample carries other DNA sequences with the same CDR3. V is TRBV9 and J is TRBJ2-1; D ambiguous. V shed 0 bases and J shed 3 bases, with 4 bases lying between them. This CDR3 spans 13 amino acids. The germline V gene has CDR1 SGDLS and CDR2 YYNGEE. CDR3 residues: CASSVGSYNEQFF. The CDR3 DNA sequence: TGTGCCAGCAGCGTAGGGAGCTACAATGAGCAGTTCTTC.

A single count supports this clone. The chain joins TRBV18 to TRBJ2-3; the D gene is possibly TRBD1 (5 bases). This CDR3 contains 16 residues. Germline V gene sequence: CDR1 KGHSH, CDR2 LQKENI. The germline V and J ends were trimmed by 0 bases and 0 bases, with 10 bases remaining between them. The CDR3 here is CASSPPSGLSTDTQYF. The CDR3 bases are TGTGCCAGCTCACCACCCTCAGGGTTAAGCACAGATACGCAGTATTTT.

This clone was found once. V is TRBV6-2 or TRBV6-3 and J is TRBJ2-5; 11 bases align to TRBD2. Germline assignment: CDR1 MNHEY and CDR2 SVGEGT. With V trimmed by 6 bases and J by 4 bases, 7 bases remained unmatched. This CDR3 spans 15 amino acids. The CDR3 reads CASSLTSGIPETQYF. CDR3 DNA: TGTGCCAGCAGCTTGACTAGCGGGATCCCAGAGACCCAGTACTTC.

The rearrangement uses TRBV7-2 and TRBJ1-1; TRBD1 agrees at 9 bases. Trimming at V came to 5 bases and at J to 3 bases, leaving 4 bases not matched to a gene. Germline lookup yields CDR1 SGHTA and CDR2 FQGNSA. The CDR3 covers 14 residues. CDR3 residues: CASSTWTGDTEAFF. Written as DNA, the CDR3 is TGTGCCAGCAGCACCTGGACAGGGGACACTGAAGCTTTCTTT.

This clone has only a few counts. The chain carries TRBV7-9 and TRBJ2-3; 9 nucleotides line up with TRBD2. The CDR3 is made up of 15 amino acids. Germline CDR1 is SEHNR and CDR2 is FQNEAQ (reference sequence). After removal of 5 bases from V and 0 bases from J, the junction contained 3 bases not matched to a gene. CDR3 amino acids: CASSPSGGSTDTQYF. The CDR3 DNA reads TGTGCCAGCAGCCCAAGCGGGGGGAGCACAGATACGCAGTATTTT.

The chain links TRBV3-1 (or the pseudogene TRBV3-2) to TRBJ2-1; TRBD1 aligns across 8 bases. Germline V gives CDR1 LGHDT, CDR2 YNNKEL (reference sequence). The CDR3 covers 15 residues. V shed 2 bases, J shed 12 bases, and the junction held 12 bases outside the gene matches. The CDR3 DNA is TGTGCCAGCAGCCAACGCTCACGCTCAGGGGGCGGGCAGTTCTTC. Amino acids: CASSQRSRSGGGQFF.

The chain links TRBV5-1 to TRBJ2-5; TRBD1 matches at 8 bases. J lost 1 base, V lost 6 bases, and 8 bases had no gene match. CDR1 is SGHRS, CDR2 YFSETQ, per germline. This CDR3 comprises 15 residues. CDR3 protein: CASNPRQGTQETQYF. The CDR3 DNA follows: TGCGCCAGCAACCCTCGACAGGGGACCCAAGAGACCCAGTACTTC. Full variable domain (remainder filled in from reference TRBV5-1 and TRBJ2-5): KAGVTQTPRYLIKTRGQQVTLSCSPISGHRSVSWYQQTPGQGLQFLFEYFSETQRNKGNFPGRFSGRQFSNSRSEMNVSTLELGDSALYLCASNPRQGTQETQYFGPGTRLLVL.

The CDR3 nucleotides are TGTGCCAGCAGTTTAAGTCAGACAACTAATGAAAAACTGTTTTTT. It yields the protein CASSLSQTTNEKLFF. This sequence joins TRBV28 and TRBJ1-4; no clear D. Germline CDR1 reads MDHEN; CDR2 reads SYDVKM. With 2 bases removed from V and 0 bases from J, the gap between germline ends came to 7 bases. There are 15 residues in the CDR3. The full variable domain, in which reference TRBV28 and TRBJ1-4 provide the parts outside the CDR3, is DVKVTQSSRYLVKRTGEKVFLECVQDMDHENMFWYRQDPGLGLRLIYFSYDVKMKEKGDIPEGYSVSREKKERFSLILESASTNQTSMYLCASSLSQTTNEKLFFGSGTQLSVL.

The chain joins TRBV5-5 to TRBJ1-1; perhaps TRBD1 as D (6 bases). V was clipped by 5 bases and J by 1 base, with 12 bases between them. The CDR3 extends over 14 amino acids. CDR1 and CDR2 (germline): SGHKS, YYEKEE (reference sequence). In nucleotides, the CDR3 is TGTGCCAGCAGTCGGGACACCACGAACACTGAAGCTTTCTTT. Encoded protein: CASSRDTTNTEAFF.

This chain links TRBV12-5 with TRBJ1-6; 8 bases fit TRBD1. The CDR3 spans 17 residues. Germline values: CDR1 LGHNT, CDR2 FRNRAP. V gave up 4 bases and J gave up 3 bases; unmatched junction bases: 8. As DNA, the CDR3 is TGTGCTAGTGGTTCGGAGGACAGGGCCGACTATAATTCACCCCTCCACTTT. This codes for CASGSEDRADYNSPLHF.

J is TRBJ1-5 and V is TRBV6-5; 7 bases align to TRBD1. Germline V gives CDR1 MNHEY, CDR2 SVGAGI. This CDR3 has 15 residues. The trim removed 5 bases at V and 4 bases at J, leaving 8 bases unmatched. The CDR3 sequence is CASSNTGVRNQPQHF. In DNA form, the CDR3 reads TGTGCCAGCAGTAACACAGGGGTCCGAAATCAGCCCCAGCATTTT.

The chain links TRBV5-4 to TRBJ2-7; 10 bases align to TRBD1. The CDR3 loop spans 16 amino acids. The V segment lost 0 bases and the J segment 1 base; nucleotides outside the gene matches: 4. Germline V gives CDR1 SGHNT, CDR2 YYREEE (reference sequence). The DNA of the CDR3 is TGTGCCAGCAGCTTGGGAGGACAGGGGGTTTCCTACGAGCAGTACTTC. It specifies CASSLGGQGVSYEQYF.

This rearrangement joins TRBV4-3 to TRBJ2-2; D might be TRBD2 (5 bases). The CDR3 length is 16 residues. CDR1 and CDR2 from the germline V gene are LGHNA and YSLEER. The V and J ends lost 1 base and 8 bases respectively, with 17 bases between them. For the CDR3, the DNA is TGCGCCAGCAGCCAAGGGGCAGCGGCCGCCTTTGGGGAGCTGTTTTTT. It specifies CASSQGAAAAFGELFF.

CDR3 in DNA: TGTGCCAGCAGCTTCGGGGACAGGGGGCAGGTTCAGCCCCAGCATTTT. Its protein is CASSFGDRGQVQPQHF. The chain recombines TRBV7-9 with TRBJ1-5; TRBD1 agrees at 12 bases. V shed 3 bases and J 6 bases; nucleotides not matched to a gene: 6. Germline-derived CDR1 and CDR2 are SEHNR and FQNEAQ (reference sequence). This CDR3 is built from 16 residues.

This chain connects TRBV27 to TRBJ2-7; D might be TRBD2 (6 bases). Germline loops: CDR1 MNHEY, CDR2 SMNVEV (reference sequence). The CDR3 is 14 residues long. V was shortened by 6 bases and J by 3 bases, with 15 bases between the two germline ends. CDR3 protein: CASSWREGNYEQYF. The CDR3 coding sequence is TGTGCCAGCAGCTGGCGGGAAGGAAACTACGAGCAGTACTTC.

The V call is TRBV28, the J call TRBJ2-7; D is perhaps TRBD1 (6 bases). V was shortened by 5 bases and J by 7 bases, with 12 bases between the two germline ends. In germline, CDR1 is MDHEN, CDR2 SYDVKM. The CDR3 has 12 amino acids. Written as DNA, the CDR3 is TGTGCCAGCAGTCCACAGGGACGGGAGCAGTACTTC. Translated: CASSPQGREQYF.

The V gene is TRBV10-3, the J gene TRBJ1-1, with TRBD1 matching 9 bases. The length of the CDR3 is 16 residues. Germline V gene data show CDR1 as ENHRY and CDR2 as SYGVKD. The V gene end was trimmed by 4 bases and the J gene end by 1 base; junction bases not matched to a gene: 7. Here the CDR3 reads CAISGDPGQGNTEAFF. CDR3 bases: TGTGCCATCAGTGGAGACCCGGGACAGGGGAACACTGAAGCTTTCTTT.

V and J are TRBV29-1 and TRBJ2-5, with TRBD2 as a possible D gene (5 bases). Between the trimmed V and J ends, which lost 5 bases and 1 base, there was a span of 8 bases. The CDR3 covers 12 residues. CDR1 SQVTM and CDR2 ANQGSEA come from the germline V gene. CDR3 sequence (DNA): TGCAGCGTTTTGGCGGGCCAAGAGACCCAGTACTTC. Amino acids: CSVLAGQETQYF.

The rearrangement links TRBV7-3 to TRBJ2-2; a weak D match, TRBD1 (5 bases). CDR1 and CDR2 from the germline V gene are SGHTA and FQGTGA. CDR3 length: 14 residues. Trimming shortened V by 0 bases and J by 6 bases, and 8 bases separated the two germline ends. CDR3 amino acids: CASSLTVGPGELFF. CDR3 nucleotides: TGTGCCAGCAGCTTAACCGTGGGGCCCGGGGAGCTGTTTTTT.

The chain carries TRBV2 and TRBJ1-5; 8 bases line up with TRBD1. Germline loops: CDR1 SNHLY, CDR2 FYNNEI. V lost 6 bases to trimming and J lost 0 bases; unmatched junction nucleotides: 4. The CDR3 spans 15 residues. The DNA of the CDR3 is TGTGCCAGCAGCGAGGGACAGGTTAGCAATCAGCCCCAGCATTTT. Amino acid sequence: CASSEGQVSNQPQHF.

This chain uses TRBV11-2 with TRBJ1-4; TRBD1 matches at 8 bases. This CDR3 spans 16 amino acids. J lost 8 bases, V lost 0 bases, and 8 bases had no gene match. Per germline, CDR1 SGHAT and CDR2 FQNNGV. The CDR3 DNA sequence: TGTGCCAGCAGCTTAGATGGGAGGACAGGGCCCGAAAAACTGTTTTTT. Translating it yields CASSLDGRTGPEKLFF.

This sequence joins TRBV5-1 and TRBJ2-5, with TRBD1 as a possible D gene (7 bases). Looked up from germline, CDR1 is SGHRS and CDR2 is YFSETQ. V was trimmed by 5 bases and J by 5 bases, leaving 13 bases between them. The CDR3 covers 13 residues. The CDR3 DNA reads TGCGCCAGCAGGCGGGACAGCTCGGAGACCCAGTACTTC. Protein sequence: CASRRDSSETQYF.